This entry features one TCR beta chain sequence. The antigen remains undetermined. This sample also contains other DNA sequences that code for the same CDR3. This sample was included in a study of cytomegalovirus exposure and HLA in healthy donors. Points from the study as a whole: TCR beta sequences numbering around 15,000 were associated with HLA alleles at 0.05 false discovery rate in a later analysis. A later analysis found most CMV-associated TCR beta chains apparently HLA-restricted. Relative to equally common others, HLA-associated TCR beta chains showed greater clonal expansion in a later analysis. The CMV antigen specificity of a few CMV-associated chains was confirmed through in vitro analysis.

It was with 60 Vbeta and 13 Jbeta primers that the PCR ran. The method was immunoSEQ multiplex PCR; TCRdb's version includes in-frame clones alone and lacks a portion of them. The sample has about 200,000 clones; roughly 80% are singletons. This CDR3 is 14 amino acids long. The germline CDR1 and CDR2 sequences are SEHNR and FQNEAQ (reference sequence). J was trimmed by 6 bases and V by 5 bases; bases with no gene match: 6. This sequence was found in a man in his forties in good health and CMV-seronegative. The sample was PBMCs. The chain joins TRBV7-9 to TRBJ1-5; TRBD1 matches 8 bases. The CDR3: CASSPTGGGQPQHF. In nucleotides, the CDR3 is TGTGCCAGCAGCCCTACAGGGGGAGGTCAGCCCCAGCATTTT.